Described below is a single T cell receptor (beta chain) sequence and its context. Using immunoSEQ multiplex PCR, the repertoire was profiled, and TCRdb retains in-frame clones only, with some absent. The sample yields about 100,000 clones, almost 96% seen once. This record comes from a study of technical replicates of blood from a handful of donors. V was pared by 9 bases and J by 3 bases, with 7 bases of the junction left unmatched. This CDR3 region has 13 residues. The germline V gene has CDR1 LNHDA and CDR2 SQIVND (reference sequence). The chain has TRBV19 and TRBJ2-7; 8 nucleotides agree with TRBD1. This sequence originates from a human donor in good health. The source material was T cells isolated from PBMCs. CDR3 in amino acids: CASKDRVHYEQYF. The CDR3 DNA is TGTGCCAGCAAGGACAGGGTCCACTACGAGCAGTACTTC.